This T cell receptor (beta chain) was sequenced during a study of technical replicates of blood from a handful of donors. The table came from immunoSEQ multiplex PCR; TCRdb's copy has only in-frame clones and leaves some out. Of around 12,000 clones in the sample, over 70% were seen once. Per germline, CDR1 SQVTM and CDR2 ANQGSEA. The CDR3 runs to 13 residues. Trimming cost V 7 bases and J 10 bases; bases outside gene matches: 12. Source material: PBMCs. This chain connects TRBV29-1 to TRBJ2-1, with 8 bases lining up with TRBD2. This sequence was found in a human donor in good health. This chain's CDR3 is CSASGSGDREQFF. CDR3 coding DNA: TGCAGCGCAAGCGGGAGTGGGGATAGGGAGCAGTTCTTC.